A selection of T cell receptor beta chains follows, all from one sample in a study of T cell responses to AZD1222 COVID-19 vaccine. Produced via immunoSEQ multiplex PCR; TCRdb's table is partial and in-frame only. The sample includes about 160,000 clones, approximately 89% of them seen just once. The sequencing here drew on peripheral blood, taken on day 0 of AZD1222 vaccination. The receptors come from an adult in good health. CDR3s include the opening cysteine and the closing phenylalanine or tryptophan.

CDR3,V
CASSLEWLQLRRGGELFF,TRBV5-1
CASRLFGRGGETQYF,TRBV12-2
CASHRVSSYEQYF,TRBV7-2
CATSGGGFSNQPQHF,TRBV24-1
CASSQETSYEQYF,TRBV4-2
CASSKNSGSVGELFF,TRBV27
CASSLYTPTGAEQFF,TRBV7-3
CASSLEGTSGSRDTQYF,TRBV7-2
CASRGLGYGYTF,TRBV28
CASSIGAEGDTQYF,TRBV19
CASSAYWSGELFF,TRBV19
CASSLWGGYTF,TRBV28
CSASRGTFSYEQYF,TRBV20-1
CASSLEKTGTGIREQYF,TRBV5-1
CASSFIMGGADGYTF,TRBV5-6
CASSSGVGYGYTF,TRBV5-1
CASREYRGSTGELFF,TRBV28
CASSTRDKAYEQYF,TRBV19
CASKGWAYNEQFF,TRBV10-2
CSVYRDSYNNEQFF,TRBV29-1
CSVEDPQREYEQYF,TRBV29-1
CASSRTGLAGDPSYNEQFF,TRBV6-6
CAWSVPGGEGEKLFF,TRBV30
CAISDRDRGAYGYTF,TRBV10-3
CASSPRGTDTQYF,TRBV18
CASSEVAGSNEQFF,TRBV2
CAWSGQSNQPQHF,TRBV30
CASSLGGTVRSGNTIYF,TRBV2
CASTTFYEQYF,TRBV28
CASKKTSPTSYEQYF,TRBV6-5
CASSLPGFLNQPQHF,TRBV28
CASSRLANEQYF,TRBV2
CASSVRLADTQYF,TRBV19
CAIGRDNQPQHF,TRBV10-3
CASSLGPGPLGAGNTIYF,TRBV13
CAIQGGKLGKKFF,TRBV7-9
CAISGSPSSGRPTSTDTQYF,TRBV10-3
CASGLASVGADTQYF,TRBV12-5
CASSLWRANYGYTF,TRBV5-1
CASSHLGVANEKLFF,TRBV28
CASSPGLGTGDSNQPQHF,TRBV7-9
CASSLGTSGPYEQYF,TRBV13
CASSSRTGGITRVYGYTF,TRBV7-2
CAISGQGQGFGYTF,TRBV10-3